The subject of this entry is one T cell receptor (beta chain). Its antigen is not known. By way of CD45RO/CCR7/CD25/CD127/CD95/CD27, the CD4+ regulatory, stem cell-like memory, central memory and naive cells were sorted. These data belong to a study of beta chain features in type 1 diabetes. Findings of the study overall: Shorter templates may be favored by PCR, equally so in patients and controls.

This CDR3 has 13 amino acids. From germline, CDR1 is SGHNT and CDR2 YENEEA. V was shortened by 3 bases and J by 6 bases, with 10 bases between the two germline ends. The study reverse transcribed the entire isolated RNA, so it sequenced expressed TCRB transcripts. The assay was immunoSEQ multiplex PCR, and TCRdb's table has in-frame clones only and misses some. The sample consists of over 700,000 clones, roughly 17% of them appearing once. Sequencing used naive CD4+ T cells from blood. The clonotype comes from a woman younger than 35 in good health. V is TRBV11-3 and J is TRBJ2-3, with D perhaps matching TRBD1 or TRBD2 (5 bases each). Here the CDR3 DNA reads TGTGCCAGCAGCTTGGGGCCGGGGGATACGCAGTATTTT. Protein: CASSLGPGDTQYF.